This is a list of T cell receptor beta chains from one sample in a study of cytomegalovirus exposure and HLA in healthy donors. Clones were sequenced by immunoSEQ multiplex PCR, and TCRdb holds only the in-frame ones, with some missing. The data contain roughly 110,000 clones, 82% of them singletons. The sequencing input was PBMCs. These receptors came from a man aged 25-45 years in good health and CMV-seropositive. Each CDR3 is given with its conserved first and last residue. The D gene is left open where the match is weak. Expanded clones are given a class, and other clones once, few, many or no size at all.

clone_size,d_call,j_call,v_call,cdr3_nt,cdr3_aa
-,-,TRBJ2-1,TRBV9,TGTGCCAGCAGCGTAGGCGGCGGGGGCAACAATGAGCAGTTCTTC,CASSVGGGGNNEQFF
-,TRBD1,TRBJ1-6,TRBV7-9,TGTTCCAGCAGCCTCGGGACAGAGCTCCACTTT,CSSSLGTELHF
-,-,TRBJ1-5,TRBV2,TGTGCCAGCAGACAGAATAATCAGCCCCAGCATTTT,CASRQNNQPQHF
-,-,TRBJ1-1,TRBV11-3,TGTGCCAGCAGCTTAGCAGCAGGGGTACGGACTGAAGCTTTCTTT,CASSLAAGVRTEAFF
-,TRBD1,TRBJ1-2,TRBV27,TGTGCCAGCAGAAGACAGGGATTGGACTATGGCTACACCTTC,CASRRQGLDYGYTF
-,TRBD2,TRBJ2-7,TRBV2,TGTGCCAGCAGTGGAGGGACTAGCGGATACTACGAGCAGTACTTC,CASSGGTSGYYEQYF
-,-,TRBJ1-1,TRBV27,TGTGCCAGCAGTTCCGACAAGGGGAGGTCTGAAGCTTTCTTT,CASSSDKGRSEAFF
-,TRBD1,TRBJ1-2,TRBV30,TGTGCCTGGAGTGTACTGTTTCCGAGACAGGGGGTAGACTATGGCTACACCTTC,CAWSVLFPRQGVDYGYTF
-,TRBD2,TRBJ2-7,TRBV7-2,TGTGCCAGCAGCTTGGGGCGGGGGAGTAGCTACGAGCAGTACTTC,CASSLGRGSSYEQYF
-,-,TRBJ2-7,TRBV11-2,TGTGCCAGCAGCGTACAGGACTACGAGCAGTACTTC,CASSVQDYEQYF
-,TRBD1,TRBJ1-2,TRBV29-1,TGCAGCGTCGCCGGGAATCAGGGGGAGGACTACACCTTC,CSVAGNQGEDYTF
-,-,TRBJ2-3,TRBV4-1,TGCGCCAGCAGCCAACCACTAGGGTTTAGGCAGTATTTT,CASSQPLGFRQYF
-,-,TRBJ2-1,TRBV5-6,TGTGCCAGCAGCGTGCGACACAGGGAACGAGATGAGCAGTTCTTC,CASSVRHRERDEQFF
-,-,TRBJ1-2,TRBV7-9,TGTGCCAGCAGCTTCACTTTACAGGGCTATGGCTACACCTTC,CASSFTLQGYGYTF
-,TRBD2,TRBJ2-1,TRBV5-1,TGCGCCAGCAGCTCGGGACTAACGGGGGTGAACAATGAGCAGTTCTTC,CASSSGLTGVNNEQFF
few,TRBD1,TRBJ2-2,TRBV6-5,TGTGCCAGCAGCCCCGACAGGGGGCTTACCGGGGAGCTGTTTTTT,CASSPDRGLTGELFF
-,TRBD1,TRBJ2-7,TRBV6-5,TGTGCCAGCGGGACGGGACAGGGGTTCATCGAGCAGTACTTC,CASGTGQGFIEQYF
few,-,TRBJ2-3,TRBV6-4,TGTGCCAGCAGTGAGAATCGCGGGGACACAGATACGCAGTATTTT,CASSENRGDTDTQYF
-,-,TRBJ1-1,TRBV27,TGTGCCAGCAGTGCCACACTGAACACTGAAGCTTTCTTT,CASSATLNTEAFF
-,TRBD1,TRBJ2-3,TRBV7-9,TGTGCCAGCAGCTTAGTTGAGGGGGCCCAGAGAGATACGCAGTATTTT,CASSLVEGAQRDTQYF
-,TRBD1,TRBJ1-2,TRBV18,TGTGCCAGCTCATCCTCCCGGGACAGTACACCTAACTATGGCTACACCTTC,CASSSSRDSTPNYGYTF
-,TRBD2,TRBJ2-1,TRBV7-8,TGTGCCAGCAGCTACACCGGGACTAGCGGGGGACATTCCTCCTACAATGAGCAGTTCTTC,CASSYTGTSGGHSSYNEQFF
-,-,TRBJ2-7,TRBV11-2,TGTGCCAGCAGCTTACCGCAGTACTACGAGCAGTACTTC,CASSLPQYYEQYF
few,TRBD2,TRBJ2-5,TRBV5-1,TGCGCCAGCAGCTTTTTTCCAGAGGGAGGGGAGACCCAGTACTTC,CASSFFPEGGETQYF
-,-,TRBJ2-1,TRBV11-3,TGTGCCAGCAGCTTAGGAGGTGGTTTTGCCTACAATGAGCAGTTCTTC,CASSLGGGFAYNEQFF
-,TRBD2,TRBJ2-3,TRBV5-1,TGCGCCAGCAGCTTGGACGTTGGGACTAGCGGGGGGAGCACAGATACGCAGTATTTT,CASSLDVGTSGGSTDTQYF
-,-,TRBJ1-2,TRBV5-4,TGTGCCAGCAGCCACCCGGGGGGCTCTGGCTACACCTTC,CASSHPGGSGYTF
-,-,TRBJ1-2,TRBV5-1,TGCGCAAGGTGGAGGAACCCAATTAACTATGGCTACACCTTC,CARWRNPINYGYTF
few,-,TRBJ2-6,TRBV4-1,TGCGCCAGCAGCACTCCCTCTGGGGCCAACGGCCTGACTTTC,CASSTPSGANGLTF
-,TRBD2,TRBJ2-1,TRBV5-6,TGTGCCAGCAGCTTGATCTCGTCTAGCGGGGGGGACAATGAGCAGTTCTTC,CASSLISSSGGDNEQFF
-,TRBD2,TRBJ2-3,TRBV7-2,TGTGCCAGCAGCTTAGTAGCGGGGGCACCTATCACAGATACGCAGTATTTT,CASSLVAGAPITDTQYF
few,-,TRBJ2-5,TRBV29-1,TGCAGCGTTGTGAGTAGCGGTTCATGGGGCCAGTACTTC,CSVVSSGSWGQYF
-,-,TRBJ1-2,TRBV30,TGTGCCTGGCTAGACAGGAATACGAATGGCTACACCTTC,CAWLDRNTNGYTF
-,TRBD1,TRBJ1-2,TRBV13,TGTGCCAGCAGCAAGGCCGGGACAGAGTCTAACTATGGCTACACCTTC,CASSKAGTESNYGYTF
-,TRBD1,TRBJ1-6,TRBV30,TGTGCCTGGAGTAGACAGGGGCCAAGTTCACCCCTCCACTTT,CAWSRQGPSSPLHF
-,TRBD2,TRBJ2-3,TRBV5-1,TGCGCCAGCAGCCAGACGGCGGGGGGCTCAGATACGCAGTATTTT,CASSQTAGGSDTQYF
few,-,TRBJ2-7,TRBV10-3,TGTGCCATCGGTAGCAGGGGTAACTACGAGCAGTACTTC,CAIGSRGNYEQYF
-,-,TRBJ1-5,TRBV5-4,TGTGCCAGCAGCTTGGCGGGGGTAAATCAGCCCCAGCATTTT,CASSLAGVNQPQHF
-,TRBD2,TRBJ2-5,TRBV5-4,TGTGCCAGCAGCTCAGTACTAGCGGGGTCGGAGACCCAGTACTTC,CASSSVLAGSETQYF
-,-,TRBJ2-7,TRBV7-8,TGTGCCAGCAGCTTAGCGGGGGGTTACGAGCAGTACTTC,CASSLAGGYEQYF
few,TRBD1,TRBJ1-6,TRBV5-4,TGTGCCAGCAGCTTTGAAGGGGGCGTGGGAAATTCACCCCTCCACTTT,CASSFEGGVGNSPLHF
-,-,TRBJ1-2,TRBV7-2,TGTGCCAGCAGCTTAATCACAGCAAACTATGGCTACACCTTC,CASSLITANYGYTF
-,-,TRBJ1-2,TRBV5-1,TGCGCCAGCAGCTTGGTCCCTACTAACTATGGCTACACCTTC,CASSLVPTNYGYTF
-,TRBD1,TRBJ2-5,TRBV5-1,TGCGCCAGCAGCTACAGGGGGGAGACCCAGTACTTC,CASSYRGETQYF
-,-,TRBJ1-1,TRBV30,TGTGCCTGGAGCCTCGGGGGATGGGCTGAAGCTTTCTTT,CAWSLGGWAEAFF
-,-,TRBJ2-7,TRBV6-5,TGTGCCAGCGGCCAGGGGCCTTACGAGCAGTACTTC,CASGQGPYEQYF
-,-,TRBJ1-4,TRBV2,TGTGCCAGCAGTGAGGACAGACATGAAAAACTGTTTTTT,CASSEDRHEKLFF
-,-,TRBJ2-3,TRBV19,TGTGCCAGTAGTAGACGGGGGACCACAGATACGCAGTATTTT,CASSRRGTTDTQYF
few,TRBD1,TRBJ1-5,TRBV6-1,TGTGCCAGCGGTTCAGGGGGCTTTCAGCCCCAGCATTTT,CASGSGGFQPQHF
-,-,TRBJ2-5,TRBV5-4,TGTGCCAGCAGCTTGAGGCCCGGGCAAGAGACCCAGTACTTC,CASSLRPGQETQYF
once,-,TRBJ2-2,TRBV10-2,TGCGCCAGCAGTTTGGGGGGGAACACCGGGGAGCTGTTTTTT,CASSLGGNTGELFF
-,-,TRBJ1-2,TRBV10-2,TGCGCCAGCAGTGAGTGGCCGAAAAAAGCGGAATATGGCTACACCTTC,CASSEWPKKAEYGYTF
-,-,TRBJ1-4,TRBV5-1,TGCGCCAGCAGCTTGGAAGGGACATATAAAGGTGAAAAACTGTTTTTT,CASSLEGTYKGEKLFF
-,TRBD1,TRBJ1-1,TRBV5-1,TGCGCCAGCAGCCTGACAGGGGTTTTTGATAGGGACGCTGAAGCTTTCTTT,CASSLTGVFDRDAEAFF
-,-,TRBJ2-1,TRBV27,TGTGCCAGCAGCTTCACTGAGAGCTCCTACAATGAGCAGTTCTTC,CASSFTESSYNEQFF